These T cell receptor beta chains were read from a single sample in a study of blood T cell repertoires in COVID-19. TCRdb's table, derived via immunoSEQ multiplex PCR, lists solely in-frame clones and lacks some. The sample includes 250,000 to 300,000 clones, 80% to 95% of them seen just once. Input material: peripheral blood. The receptors shown here come from a woman aged 30 to 39 with COVID-19, enrolled during active disease. Both conserved end residues are part of each CDR3. A D gene is named only where the DNA matches it firmly. Size values are once, few and many counts, or a class for expanded clones, and some rows have none.

V	D	size	J	DNA	CDR3
TRBV27	TRBD1	-	TRBJ1-6	TGTGCCAGCAGTCCCAGGGGGCTCGAAGGACATTCACCCCTCCACTTT	CASSPRGLEGHSPLHF
TRBV3-1/TRBV3-2	TRBD1	-	TRBJ2-7	TGTGCCAGCAGCCGACCCGGACAGGTCGACGAGCAGTACTTC	CASSRPGQVDEQYF
TRBV19	TRBD1	-	TRBJ1-5	TGTGCCAGTAGGGACAGGGATCAGCCCCAGCATTTT	CASRDRDQPQHF
TRBV27	TRBD1	-	TRBJ1-6	TGTGCCAGCAGTTCGATCTGGACAGGGTGGGGGGTAACGGATAATTCACCCCTCCACTTT	CASSSIWTGWGVTDNSPLHF
TRBV7-8	-	-	TRBJ2-5	TGTGCCAGCAGCGCGGGACTCCAAGAGACCCAGTACTTC	CASSAGLQETQYF
TRBV6-4	TRBD2	-	TRBJ2-1	TGTGCCAGCAGTGAAGTTCTGGGACTAGCGGGAGAGAATGAGCAGTTCTTC	CASSEVLGLAGENEQFF
TRBV19	TRBD1	-	TRBJ2-5	TGTGCCAGTAGTACCCCGGGCAGGGGGCAAGAGACCCAGTACTTC	CASSTPGRGQETQYF
TRBV11-2	-	-	TRBJ1-6	TGTGCCAGCAGCTTAGTGGCCCCCTCAGGGGACCTTCGTTCACCCCTCCACTTT	CASSLVAPSGDLRSPLHF
TRBV10-1	-	once	TRBJ2-7	TGCGCCAGCAGCGCCGCAGAGGGAGGCAAGTACGAGCAGTACTTC	CASSAAEGGKYEQYF
TRBV2	-	-	TRBJ2-6	TGTGCCAGCAGTTACCCCACGACAGGATGGGCGAGCGCTGGGGCCAACGTCCTGACTTTC	CASSYPTTGWASAGANVLTF
TRBV20-1	TRBD2	-	TRBJ2-1	TGCAGTGCTAGTGTTGGGCTAGCGGGTGTTGAGCAGTTCTTC	CSASVGLAGVEQFF
TRBV11-2	-	-	TRBJ1-1	TGTGCCAGCAGCCCACAAGTTTCTGAAGCTTTCTTT	CASSPQVSEAFF
TRBV4-2	-	-	TRBJ1-6	TGTGCCAGCAGCCAAGTTTTTCGGGGAGAGGCACCCCTCCACTTT	CASSQVFRGEAPLHF
TRBV7-8	-	-	TRBJ2-1	TGTGCCAGCAGCGTAGTGGGAGCTGAGCAGTTCTTC	CASSVVGAEQFF
TRBV10-3	-	-	TRBJ1-2	TGTGCCATCAGTGAGTTCGGCACAGGACCTTTCTATGGCTACACCTTC	CAISEFGTGPFYGYTF
TRBV12-3/TRBV12-4	-	-	TRBJ1-1	TGTGCCAGCAAGGTGCAGGGCGGTACTGAAGCTTTCTTT	CASKVQGGTEAFF
TRBV6-5	-	-	TRBJ2-7	TGTGCCAGCTACCGGGGACTCGTACCTTCCTACGAGCAGTACTTC	CASYRGLVPSYEQYF
TRBV5-1	-	-	TRBJ1-1	TGCGCCAGCAGCTTGGGTGGAGGGAAGGACACTGAAGCTTTCTTT	CASSLGGGKDTEAFF
TRBV28	TRBD1	-	TRBJ1-6	TGTGCCAGCAGCCAAACAGGGGTGGTAGATAATTCACCCCTCCACTTT	CASSQTGVVDNSPLHF
TRBV7-2	TRBD1	-	TRBJ2-3	TGTGCCAGCAGCACGGACAGGGGGACAGATACGCAGTATTTT	CASSTDRGTDTQYF
TRBV13	-	once	TRBJ2-1	TGTGCCAGCAGCGTAACTTCTTACAATGAGCAGTTCTTC	CASSVTSYNEQFF
TRBV24-1	-	-	TRBJ1-4	TGTGCCACCAGTGCGGGAAAGACGGCAACTAATGAAAAACTGTTTTTT	CATSAGKTATNEKLFF
TRBV18	-	-	TRBJ2-5	TGTGCCAGCTCACCAGAGGGTAGCGGTATCCAAGAGACCCAGTACTTC	CASSPEGSGIQETQYF
TRBV10-2	TRBD1	-	TRBJ2-1	TGCGCCAGCAGTGAGGCACAGGGGATGAGCTCCTACAATGAGCAGTTCTTC	CASSEAQGMSSYNEQFF
TRBV28	TRBD1	-	TRBJ1-5	TGTGCCAGCAAAAGACAGGGTGGCAGCAATCAGCCCCAGCATTTT	CASKRQGGSNQPQHF
TRBV9	-	-	TRBJ1-6	TGTGCCAGCAGCGTTGTAGTAAATTCACCCCTCCACTTT	CASSVVVNSPLHF
TRBV5-8	-	-	TRBJ2-7	TGTGCCAGCAGCCCCGTTCCCTACGAGCAGTACTTC	CASSPVPYEQYF
TRBV27	TRBD1	-	TRBJ2-2	TGTGCCAGCAGTTTATCCCGACAGGGTCGATTTACCGGGGAGCTGTTTTTT	CASSLSRQGRFTGELFF
TRBV7-3	TRBD2	once	TRBJ2-1	TGTGCCAGCAGCTTGACTAGCGGGGGGTCCAATGAGCAGTTCTTC	CASSLTSGGSNEQFF
TRBV5-5	-	-	TRBJ2-7	TGTGCCAGCAGCTTGAGTGGGACACGGACGTACGAGCAGTACTTC	CASSLSGTRTYEQYF
TRBV6-2/TRBV6-3	-	-	TRBJ1-6	TGTGCCAGCAGTTACAGTGTCGGTTCACCCCTCCACTTT	CASSYSVGSPLHF